These 20 T cell receptor beta chains originate from one sample sequenced in a study of T cell repertoires in cytomegalovirus infection. TCRdb redid the calling of the reads with MiXCR, one entry per CDR3 protein. This repertoire shows 500,000 or so distinct CDR3 sequences, about 15% found once; its top ten account for 20% to 30%. Sequencing input: CD8+ T cells from PBMCs. The origin of the receptors is a human donor in good health (CMV status not recorded). Some clones in this sample may be carry-over from other donors' samples.

In regard to this clonotype: A much bigger clone sits one base away, suggesting this may be a read error. The rearrangement joins TRBV2 to TRBJ1-5; maybe TRBD1 (5 bases). CDR1 and CDR2 from the germline V gene are SNHLY and FYNNEI. The CDR3 loop spans 15 amino acids. Trimming took off 8 bases at V and 1 base at J, with 15 bases between the two ends. The chain's CDR3 is CASGLARASNQPQHF. The CDR3 DNA is TGTGCCAGCGGTCTCGCCAGGGCCAGCAATCAGCCCCAGCATTTT.

V usage is TRBV12-3 or TRBV12-4 and J usage is TRBJ2-7; D possibly uses TRBD1 or TRBD2 (5 bases each). This CDR3 is 15 amino acids long. Trimming took off 6 bases at V and 4 bases at J, with 19 bases between the two ends. Here the CDR3 DNA reads TGTGCCAGCAGAACGGGGCAGGGCGACGGTTACGAGCAGTACTTC. This encodes CASRTGQGDGYEQYF.

This clonotype has a count of ten or more. The V and J genes are TRBV14 and TRBJ2-1, with D uncertain. V shed 0 bases and J shed 3 bases, with 6 bases lying between them. This CDR3 comprises 14 residues. Germline V lookup: CDR1 SGHDN, CDR2 FVKESK. The DNA for the CDR3 is TGTGCCAGCAGCCAAGATACACTCTACAATGAGCAGTTCTTC. Translated, it gives CASSQDTLYNEQFF.

The chain has TRBV11-2 and TRBJ1-1, with no clear D. V was pared by 4 bases and J by 1 base, with 7 bases between. Germline V CDR1 and CDR2: SGHAT, FQNNGV. The CDR3 contains 13 residues. Here the CDR3 reads CASSSIKNTEAFF. The CDR3 DNA reads TGTGCCAGCAGCTCAATAAAGAACACTGAAGCTTTCTTT.

V usage is TRBV27 and J usage is TRBJ1-4, with 8 bases aligning to TRBD1. The J segment lost 8 bases and the V segment lost 2 bases, leaving 4 bases of the junction unmatched. CDR3 size: 14 residues. Germline CDR1 is MNHEY and CDR2 is SMNVEV (reference sequence). In nucleotides, the CDR3 is TGTGCCAGCAGTTTAGACAGGGGAGGAGAAAAACTGTTTTTT. Translating gives CASSLDRGGEKLFF.

This clonotype has a count of ten or more. The chain employs TRBV20-1 and TRBJ1-1; D ambiguous. Germline CDR1 DFQATT, CDR2 SNEGSKA (reference sequence). This CDR3 region has 15 residues. V was clipped by 1 base and J by 10 bases, with 22 bases between them. The CDR3 coding sequence is TGCAGTGCTAGAGGGATAGGAGGGAGAGCCTGGGGAGCTTTCTTT. This gives the protein CSARGIGGRAWGAFF.

This clonotype was recorded a few times. The chain is built from TRBV19 and TRBJ2-7, with no clear D. Germline CDR1 is LNHDA and CDR2 is SQIVND (reference sequence). The CDR3 runs 15 residues. V dropped 0 bases and J dropped 1 base, with 10 bases sitting between them. The CDR3 nucleotides read TGTGCCAGTAGTATAGATCTCAGCGTATCCTACGAGCAGTACTTC. Amino acids: CASSIDLSVSYEQYF.

This clonotype showed up just a few times. This chain uses TRBV5-5 with TRBJ1-1, with D possibly being TRBD1 (5 bases). V was shortened by 0 bases and J by 1 base, with 10 bases between the two germline ends. Germline values: CDR1 SGHKS, CDR2 YYEKEE (reference sequence). The CDR3 is 15 residues long. CDR3 DNA: TGTGCCAGCAGCTTGGTTGGCAGGGAGAACACTGAAGCTTTCTTT. Translating gives CASSLVGRENTEAFF.

The V gene is TRBV2, the J gene TRBJ1-2, with unresolved D. Germline values: CDR1 SNHLY, CDR2 FYNNEI. V lost 7 bases to trimming and J lost 6 bases, with 9 bases between them. The CDR3 extends over 11 amino acids. The CDR3 region is CASKNLDGYTF. The CDR3 nucleotides are TGTGCCAGCAAGAACCTCGATGGCTACACCTTC.

This clonotype was observed at least ten times. The rearrangement links TRBV19 to TRBJ2-6; D might be TRBD1 or TRBD2, each matching 6 bases. Germline V gene lookup returns CDR1 LNHDA and CDR2 SQIVND (reference sequence). This CDR3 spans 17 amino acids. V dropped 3 bases and J dropped 2 bases, with 14 bases sitting between them. CDR3 DNA: TGTGCCAGTAGTATCCGGTTCGGGGGCCCTGGGGCCAACGTCCTGACTTTC. This codes for CASSIRFGGPGANVLTF.

The gene calls are TRBV3-1 and TRBJ2-2, with D perhaps being TRBD1 or TRBD2 (5 bases each). V was clipped by 4 bases and J by 9 bases, with 27 bases between them. Germline-derived CDR1 and CDR2 are LGHDT and YNNKEL (reference sequence). CDR3 length: 18 amino acids. In DNA, the CDR3 is TGTGCCAGCAGCCTCGGCGTGGCAGGGATGATTAGGGACCGGGAGCTGTTTTTT. Translating gives CASSLGVAGMIRDRELFF.

In this sample, this clonotype turned up many times. The chain recombines TRBV11-2 with TRBJ1-3; D ambiguous. CDR1 is SGHAT, CDR2 FQNNGV, per germline. The ends were cut back, 5 bases at V and 3 bases at J, with 11 bases in the middle. The CDR3 sequence is 14 residues long. The CDR3 coding sequence is TGTGCCAGCAGCCAAATGACTGATGGAAACACCATATATTTT. It codes for CASSQMTDGNTIYF.

This clonotype was observed at least ten times. This sequence joins TRBV12-3 or TRBV12-4 and TRBJ2-1; D possibly corresponds to TRBD2 (6 bases). This CDR3 has 16 residues. V gave up 0 bases and J gave up 1 base, with 10 bases separating them. The CDR3 nucleotides are TGTGCCAGCAGTTTAGCGGTGGGGGGTTCCTACAATGAGCAGTTCTTC. This encodes CASSLAVGGSYNEQFF.

There are a few counts of this clonotype. The chain employs TRBV3-1 and TRBJ2-2; 11 bases align to TRBD1. J was trimmed by 8 bases and V by 7 bases; bases with no gene match: 6. The CDR3 sequence is 14 residues long. Germline lookup yields CDR1 LGHDT and CDR2 YNNKEL (reference sequence). CDR3 in amino acids: CASTPDRGLGELFF. The CDR3 nucleotides read TGTGCCAGCACCCCGGACAGGGGGCTGGGGGAGCTGTTTTTT. Variable domain in full (rest from reference TRBV3-1 and TRBJ2-2): DTAVSQTPKYLVTQMGNDKSIKCEQNLGHDTMYWYKQDSKKFLKIMFSYNNKELIINETVPNRFSPKSPDKAHLNLHINSLELGDSAVYFCASTPDRGLGELFFGEGSRLTVL.

This clonotype came up a few times. The V gene is TRBV2, the J gene TRBJ2-7; weak D call: TRBD2 (6 bases). V was clipped by 4 bases and J by 3 bases, with 22 bases between them. Germline V gene sequence: CDR1 SNHLY, CDR2 FYNNEI. The CDR3 spans 17 residues. CDR3 DNA: TGTGCCAGCAGTGTAGGGGAAAGGGAGGCCGGAAGCTACGAGCAGTACTTC. Encoded protein: CASSVGEREAGSYEQYF.

This clonotype was observed a handful of times. The J gene is TRBJ2-1, the V gene TRBV6-6, with 7 bases matching TRBD2. The CDR3 sequence is 15 residues long. The V and J ends lost 5 bases and 8 bases, in that order; junction bases with no gene match: 12. The germline V gene has CDR1 MNHNY and CDR2 SVGAGI (reference sequence). The CDR3 DNA is TGTGCCAGCAGTCCCCCTAGCGGTCCGAGGGATGAGCAGTTCTTC. Amino acid sequence: CASSPPSGPRDEQFF.

This chain joins TRBV9 and TRBJ1-4; a weak D match, TRBD1 (6 bases). CDR1 SGDLS and CDR2 YYNGEE come from the germline V gene. This CDR3 region has 18 residues. Trimming removed 2 bases at V and 2 bases at J, with 19 bases between. CDR3 in amino acids: CASSVAPGETATNEKLFF. CDR3 DNA sequence: TGTGCCAGCAGCGTCGCCCCAGGGGAAACGGCCACTAATGAAAAACTGTTTTTT.

CDR3 bases: TGTGCCAGCAGCTTAGGGAACAGGGCGTGGACTGAAGCTTTCTTT. It specifies CASSLGNRAWTEAFF. The chain uses TRBV5-8 and TRBJ1-1, with D possibly being TRBD1 (6 bases). Trimming cost V 2 bases and J 5 bases, with 16 bases left between them. Germline CDR1 reads SGHTS; CDR2 reads YDEGEE. The CDR3 loop spans 15 amino acids.

The rearrangement uses TRBV15 and TRBJ1-5; possible D gene TRBD1, 5 bases. The CDR3 runs to 16 residues. The ends were cut back, 4 bases at V and 0 bases at J, with 13 bases in the middle. Germline V CDR1 and CDR2: LNHNV, YYDKDF (reference sequence). CDR3 in amino acids: CATSKTALFSNQPQHF. As DNA, the CDR3 is TGTGCCACCAGCAAGACAGCTCTCTTTAGCAATCAGCCCCAGCATTTT.

The CDR3 DNA reads TGTGCCAGCAGCGTAGGACAGGGGGCTGCGGAGACCCAGTACTTC. Translated, it gives CASSVGQGAAETQYF. This chain links TRBV9 with TRBJ2-5, with 10 nucleotides matching TRBD1. The germline V gene has CDR1 SGDLS and CDR2 YYNGEE. The CDR3 is 15 residues long. V lost 0 bases and J lost 5; bases outside the gene matches: 4.